These 15 T cell receptor beta chains were sequenced from one sample in a study of T cells in tumors after PD-1 blockade. The repertoire was sequenced with immunoSEQ multiplex PCR; TCRdb's copy has only in-frame clones and lacks some. The sample shows 10,000 to 11,000 clones, around 67% of them seen only once. Sample: tumor tissue, taken after anti-PD-1 treatment. The receptors derive from a human donor with basal cell carcinoma.

The sample holds one count of this clone. The J gene is TRBJ2-7, the V gene TRBV15; perhaps TRBD2 as D (6 bases). There are 14 residues in the CDR3. Germline-derived CDR1 and CDR2 are LNHNV and YYDKDF (reference sequence). Trimming took off 5 bases at V and 3 bases at J, with 14 bases between the two ends. CDR3 sequence: CATSPGLYYYEQYF. CDR3 bases: TGTGCCACCAGCCCGGGACTTTATTACTACGAGCAGTACTTC.

The V call is TRBV6-2 or TRBV6-3, the J call TRBJ2-5; TRBD2 matches at 7 bases. Germline V gene sequence: CDR1 MNHEY, CDR2 SVGEGT. This CDR3 has 17 amino acids. V lost 6 bases to trimming and J lost 2 bases; unmatched junction nucleotides: 15. CDR3 DNA: TGTGCCAGCAGCCCCCTCCCCTCCGGGACTACTCAAGAGACCCAGTACTTC. This encodes CASSPLPSGTTQETQYF.

The chain combines TRBV7-9 with TRBJ2-3; D could derive from TRBD1 or TRBD2 (5 bases each). The CDR3 contains 15 residues. V was pared by 0 bases and J by 2 bases, with 9 bases between. Germline loops: CDR1 SEHNR, CDR2 FQNEAQ (reference sequence). CDR3 nucleotide sequence: TGTGCCAGCAGCTTAGCGGGGACGCCCACAGATACGCAGTATTTT. Protein: CASSLAGTPTDTQYF.

The V gene is TRBV28, the J gene TRBJ2-5; 11 positions match TRBD2. J lost 4 bases, V lost 1 base, and 2 bases had no gene match. Per the germline V gene, CDR1 is MDHEN and CDR2 is SYDVKM. This CDR3 is built from 15 residues. The CDR3 DNA reads as TGTGCCAGCAGTTTATTCACTAGCGGGAGAGAGACCCAGTACTTC. This gives the protein CASSLFTSGRETQYF.

The chain employs TRBV23-1 and TRBJ2-2, with D perhaps TRBD1 or TRBD2 (6 bases each). TRBV23-1 is sorted into the ORF group, with uncertain function. Trimming removed 0 bases at V and 9 bases at J, with 17 bases between. The CDR3 has 16 amino acids. CDR3 DNA: TGCGCCAGCAGTCAATCGCCCGGGGGCGGACACCGGGAGCTGTTTTTT. Encoded protein: CASSQSPGGGHRELFF.

This clone is termed medium-sized. V is TRBV7-9 and J is TRBJ2-2; D gene uncertain. The V end lost 3 bases, the J end lost 5 bases, and 10 bases lay between the germline ends. Germline CDR1 and CDR2: SEHNR and FQNEAQ (reference sequence). The CDR3 has 14 amino acids. CDR3 residues: CASSFRPTTGELFF. CDR3 nucleotide sequence: TGTGCCAGCAGCTTCAGACCGACGACCGGGGAGCTGTTTTTT.

This clone was detected only a few times. J is TRBJ2-1 and V is TRBV5-8, with 10 positions matching TRBD1. This CDR3 has 15 amino acids. The germline V gene encodes CDR1 SGHTS and CDR2 YDEGEE. Trimming removed 3 bases from V and 15 bases from J; junction bases left unmatched: 15. The CDR3 DNA is TGTGCCAGCAGCTCCTACCTCCCGACAGGGGGCGGGTGGTTCTTC. As protein: CASSSYLPTGGGWFF.

This clone was observed a few times. The chain has TRBV28 and TRBJ1-3; 9 bases align to TRBD1. V shed 7 bases, J shed 2 bases, and the junction held 6 bases outside the gene matches. Germline lookup yields CDR1 MDHEN and CDR2 SYDVKM. This CDR3 is 15 amino acids long. CDR3 loop: CASMVRDRAGNTIYF. CDR3 nucleotides: TGTGCCAGCATGGTCCGGGACAGGGCTGGAAACACCATATATTTT.

This sequence joins TRBV30 and TRBJ1-1; D is unresolved. CDR1 GTSNPN and CDR2 SVGIG come from the germline V gene (reference sequence). The length of the CDR3 is 13 residues. The V end was cut by 0 bases, the J end by 11 bases, with 16 bases between. CDR3 residues: CAWSVRLGANAFF. The CDR3 DNA reads TGTGCCTGGAGTGTCCGACTGGGAGCAAACGCTTTCTTT.

The genes are TRBV6-6 and TRBJ1-5; D might be TRBD1 (6 bases). The CDR3 is 13 amino acids. CDR1 and CDR2 (germline): MNHNY, SVGAGI (reference sequence). V lost 5 bases to trimming and J lost 7 bases, with 12 bases between them. The CDR3 reads CASSTGFGQPQHF. The CDR3 region has the DNA TGTGCCAGCAGTACAGGGTTTGGGCAGCCCCAGCATTTT.

The chain has TRBV7-9 and TRBJ2-1, with 7 bases fitting TRBD2. The germline gives CDR1 SEHNR, CDR2 FQNEAQ (reference sequence). The CDR3 is made up of 15 amino acids. V lost 5 bases, J lost 8 bases, and 12 bases stayed unmatched. The CDR3 DNA follows: TGTGCCAGCAGCCCCCATGGACTAGAAACGGATGAGCAGTTCTTC. Encoded protein: CASSPHGLETDEQFF.

This clone has more than one count but fewer than ten. The J gene is TRBJ1-6, the V gene TRBV6-5, with D unresolved. This CDR3 has 15 residues. V was trimmed by 6 bases and J by 8 bases, leaving 17 bases between them. Germline CDR1 MNHEY, CDR2 SVGAGI. CDR3 loop: CASSRAESAYSPLHF. The CDR3 DNA is TGTGCCAGCAGCCGCGCCGAGTCCGCATATTCACCCCTCCACTTT.

The V and J genes are TRBV28 and TRBJ2-1, with 8 bases that match TRBD1. V gave up 2 bases and J gave up 10 bases; unmatched junction bases: 1. Germline assignment: CDR1 MDHEN and CDR2 SYDVKM. The CDR3 is 12 amino acids. In nucleotides, the CDR3 is TGTGCCAGCAGTTTACGGACAGGGGAGCAGTTCTTC. Residues: CASSLRTGEQFF.

There are a few counts of this clone. The junction departs from the called germline gene at one end, perhaps through a read error. The chain has TRBV7-9 and TRBJ2-1, with D hard to call. Germline V gene lookup returns CDR1 SEHNR and CDR2 FQNEAQ (reference sequence). CDR3 size: 13 residues. The DNA of the CDR3 is TGTGCCAGCAGATCCGACTCCCACAATGAGCAGTTCTTC. Amino acid sequence: CASRSDSHNEQFF.

Judged by abundance, this clone is medium-sized. V usage is TRBV10-1 and J usage is TRBJ2-7; D uncertain. The germline V and J ends were trimmed by 10 bases and 3 bases, with 10 bases remaining between them. CDR3 length equals 11 residues. The germline gives CDR1 WNHNN, CDR2 SYGVQD (reference sequence). The CDR3 region has the DNA TGCGCCACCCGACCGAACTACGAGCAGTACTTC. Translation: CATRPNYEQYF.